Presented here are 20 T cell receptor beta chains from one specimen sequenced in a study of T cells in localized non-small cell lung cancer. Here immunoSEQ multiplex PCR was the method, and the copy in TCRdb shows in-frame clones only, minus some. This sample yields about 9,200 clones, of which nearly 90% are seen a single time; under 2.5% belongs to the top ten. Sequenced here: peripheral blood, sampled before any cancer treatment. The receptor set was obtained from an older female donor with stage II squamous cell lung carcinoma.

V is TRBV7-2 and J is TRBJ1-4, with a weak D call TRBD1 (5 bases). The CDR3 sequence is 14 residues long. The germline V and J ends were trimmed by 4 bases and 14 bases, with 20 bases remaining between them. Germline V gives CDR1 SGHTA, CDR2 FQGNSA. In DNA form, the CDR3 reads TGTGCCAGCAGCTCAACCCAGGGCCCCTTTCCCCTGTTTTTT. It specifies CASSSTQGPFPLFF.

This chain uses TRBV5-1 with TRBJ2-2; D remains unclear. CDR3 length: 13 amino acids. The germline V gene encodes CDR1 SGHRS and CDR2 YFSETQ. Trimming stripped 0 bases from V and 3 bases from J, with 3 bases between. The chain's CDR3 is CASSLGDTGELFF. The CDR3 DNA is TGCGCCAGCAGCTTGGGGGACACCGGGGAGCTGTTTTTT.

This chain joins TRBV7-2 and TRBJ1-1; 7 bases map to TRBD1. Germline assignment: CDR1 SGHTA and CDR2 FQGNSA. The CDR3 loop spans 11 amino acids. Unmatched junction bases numbered 5, after V lost 5 bases and J lost 11 bases. For the CDR3, the DNA is TGTGCCAGCAGCGCAGACAGGGTGGCTTTCTTT. Amino acids: CASSADRVAFF.

The rearrangement uses TRBV5-1 and TRBJ2-5; either TRBD1 or TRBD2 may supply D (5 bases each). CDR1 and CDR2 (germline): SGHRS, YFSETQ. V lost 0 bases and J 4 bases, leaving 16 bases between the germline ends. This CDR3 comprises 16 residues. CDR3 loop: CASSLAFGGGGETQYF. CDR3 bases: TGCGCCAGCAGCTTGGCCTTTGGTGGGGGTGGAGAGACCCAGTACTTC. The variable domain in full, with the rest retrieved from reference TRBV5-1 and TRBJ2-5, is KAGVTQTPRYLIKTRGQQVTLSCSPISGHRSVSWYQQTPGQGLQFLFEYFSETQRNKGNFPGRFSGRQFSNSRSEMNVSTLELGDSALYLCASSLAFGGGGETQYFGPGTRLLVL.

The chain carries TRBV29-1 and TRBJ2-3, with 7 bases fitting TRBD2. The V gene end was trimmed by 4 bases and the J gene end by 0 bases; junction bases not matched to a gene: 7. There are 15 residues in the CDR3. Germline-derived CDR1 and CDR2 are SQVTM and ANQGSEA. CDR3 DNA sequence: TGCAGCGTTGTTGGGAGCGGGGCTAGCACAGATACGCAGTATTTT. Translating it yields CSVVGSGASTDTQYF.

This rearrangement joins TRBV16 to TRBJ2-7, with 9 positions matching TRBD1. Per the germline V gene, CDR1 is KGHSY and CDR2 is FQNENV. With V trimmed by 4 bases and J by 7 bases, 8 bases remained unmatched. The CDR3 runs 14 residues. CDR3 sequence: CASSRGTGLGEQYV. The CDR3 DNA reads TGTGCCAGCAGCCGCGGGACAGGGCTGGGGGAGCAGTACGTC.

The V and J genes are TRBV19 and TRBJ1-2; 7 nucleotides agree with TRBD1. This CDR3 is 18 amino acids long. After removal of 3 bases from V and 2 bases from J, the junction contained 15 bases not matched to a gene. The germline V gene encodes CDR1 LNHDA and CDR2 SQIVND (reference sequence). The CDR3 region has the DNA TGTGCCAGTAGTATGGGGACAGTCGACATTCATTCAAACTATGGCTACACCTTC. Its translation is CASSMGTVDIHSNYGYTF.

The DNA of the CDR3 is TGTGCCAGCAGCTTGGCCGGACAGGGTTACGAGCAGTACTTC. This encodes CASSLAGQGYEQYF. The chain combines TRBV7-9 with TRBJ2-7; 8 bases map to TRBD1. The germline CDR1 and CDR2 sequences are SEHNR and FQNEAQ (reference sequence). V trimming: 3 bases; J trimming: 4 bases; junction bases outside the gene matches: 5. The CDR3 totals 14 residues.

This clone was seen a single time. This chain connects TRBV5-8 to TRBJ2-2, with 8 bases that match TRBD1. The CDR3 covers 15 residues. The V gene's germline CDR1 is SGHTS and CDR2 YDEGEE. J lost 10 bases, V lost 4 bases, and 12 bases had no gene match. CDR3 nucleotides: TGTGCCAGCAGCCCTGTCCCGGGACAGGCAATGGAGCTGTTTTTT. Its translation is CASSPVPGQAMELFF.

This CDR3 is CASSQRDYEQYV. As DNA, the CDR3 is TGTGCCAGCAGCCAACGGGACTACGAGCAGTACGTC. This rearrangement joins TRBV28 to TRBJ2-7, with TRBD2 as a possible D gene (5 bases). Germline assignment: CDR1 MDHEN and CDR2 SYDVKM. CDR3 length: 12 residues. The ends were cut back, 6 bases at V and 3 bases at J, with 9 bases in the middle.

As for this clone: This sample also contains other DNA sequences that code for the same CDR3. V gene TRBV7-8 combines with J gene TRBJ1-2; no firm D call. With 1 base removed from V and 5 bases from J, the gap between germline ends came to 8 bases. This CDR3 is 13 amino acids long. CDR1 is SGHVS, CDR2 FQNEAQ, per germline. CDR3 DNA: TGTGCCAGCAGCTTAGAGGCGGCTTATGGCTACACCTTC. Residues: CASSLEAAYGYTF.

J is TRBJ2-3 and V is TRBV10-3, with D maybe TRBD1 (6 bases). V lost 7 bases and J 2 bases, leaving 10 bases between the germline ends. Germline assignment: CDR1 ENHRY and CDR2 SYGVKD. The CDR3 is 13 amino acids. The CDR3 sequence is CAIKVGATDTQYF. For the CDR3, the DNA is TGTGCCATCAAGGTGGGGGCCACAGATACGCAGTATTTT.

This clone was counted between two and nine times. The chain recombines TRBV5-1 with TRBJ2-7; 7 nucleotides align to TRBD1. Germline V gives CDR1 SGHRS, CDR2 YFSETQ. The CDR3 is made up of 14 amino acids. The trim removed 1 base at V and 5 bases at J, leaving 6 bases unmatched. The CDR3 loop is CASSLRDSGDEQYF. Written as DNA, the CDR3 is TGCGCCAGCAGCTTGAGGGACAGCGGCGACGAGCAGTACTTC.

The V and J genes are TRBV6-5 and TRBJ2-7; TRBD2 agrees at 10 bases. CDR1 MNHEY and CDR2 SVGAGI come from the germline V gene. Trimming cost V 6 bases and J 3 bases; bases outside gene matches: 8. The CDR3 covers 15 residues. The CDR3 reads CASRSSGGPFYEQYV. CDR3 nucleotides: TGTGCCAGCAGATCTAGCGGGGGACCCTTCTACGAGCAGTACGTC.

A word on this clone: Relative to the germline gene, one junction end is altered; a read error may explain this. The chain has TRBV7-2 and TRBJ2-1; no definite D call. The germline gives CDR1 SGHTA, CDR2 FQGNSA. This CDR3 region has 16 residues. The chain's CDR3 is CASSSTRRISHNEQFF. CDR3 nucleotides: TGTGCCAGCAGCTCTACTCGCCGAATCTCCCACAATGAGCAGTTCTTC.

This clone appeared once. V gene TRBV11-2 combines with J gene TRBJ1-2; D possibly corresponds to TRBD1 (6 bases). This CDR3 contains 15 residues. Trimming took 5 bases from V and 8 from J, leaving 21 bases between them. Germline V lookup: CDR1 SGHAT, CDR2 FQNNGV. The DNA of the CDR3 is TGTGCCAGCAGCCAACTCATCGGGGGCGCAGAAGGCTACACCTTC. Protein product: CASSQLIGGAEGYTF.

On this clone itself: At one of its ends the junction is not consistent with the germline gene, which may arise from a read error. V gene TRBV29-1 combines with J gene TRBJ2-1; either TRBD1 or TRBD2 may supply D (5 bases each). Germline CDR1 SQVTM, CDR2 ANQGSEA. This CDR3 is built from 12 residues. Here the CDR3 reads CSAERGVNEQFF. In DNA, the CDR3 is TGCAGCGCTGAACGGGGCGTCAATGAGCAGTTCTTC.

The V gene is TRBV19, the J gene TRBJ1-1; the D gene is possibly TRBD1 (6 bases). The CDR3 spans 13 residues. Per the germline V gene, CDR1 is LNHDA and CDR2 is SQIVND (reference sequence). V lost 3 bases to trimming and J lost 10 bases, with 15 bases between them. In DNA, the CDR3 is TGTGCCAGTAGTATGGCAGGGGCAGTAGTAGCTTTCTTT. It codes for CASSMAGAVVAFF.

This clone was seen only a few times. CDR3 bases: TGTGCCAGCAGGTCCCCGGGACATCAGCCCCAGCATTTT. Amino acid sequence: CASRSPGHQPQHF. The V and J genes are TRBV28 and TRBJ1-5; a weak D match, TRBD1 (5 bases). The germline V and J ends were trimmed by 6 bases and 5 bases, with 11 bases remaining between them. The germline V gene has CDR1 MDHEN and CDR2 SYDVKM. There are 13 residues in the CDR3.

The genes are TRBV19 and TRBJ1-5; D gene uncertain. Germline values: CDR1 LNHDA, CDR2 SQIVND (reference sequence). CDR3 length equals 13 residues. Trimming left V 2 bases short and J 3 bases short, with 5 bases between. CDR3 DNA sequence: TGTGCCAGTAGTATAACGATCAATCAGCCCCAGCATTTT. This gives the protein CASSITINQPQHF.